These 14 T cell receptor beta chains were all obtained from the same sample, sequenced in a study of Ad26.COV2.S vaccination and SARS-CoV-2 variants. The assay was immunoSEQ multiplex PCR, and TCRdb's table has in-frame clones only and misses some. The sample contains about 460,000 clones, 70% to 90% of which appear only once. Stated treatment: some 20 received Ad26.COV2.S at low or high dose, single or two shots; several received placebo; per-sample allocation not given. Sampling took place 63 days after the first vaccine or placebo injection. The sample in question was peripheral blood, obtained in a trial of Ad26.COV2.S vaccine versus placebo. The receptor source for this set is a person aged 18-65 years who received the Ad26.COV2.S COVID-19 vaccine or a placebo.

This clone was observed once. The CDR3 nucleotides are TGTGCCAGCAGTCCGGGACAAACCTATCATGGCTACACCTTC. It is translated as CASSPGQTYHGYTF. The chain uses TRBV6-5 and TRBJ1-2; a weak D match, TRBD1 (6 bases). Trimming cost V 5 bases and J 6 bases, with 16 bases left between them. The germline V gene has CDR1 MNHEY and CDR2 SVGAGI. This CDR3 is built from 14 residues.

The chain combines TRBV5-1 with TRBJ2-5, with 10 nucleotides matching TRBD2. CDR1 is SGHRS, CDR2 YFSETQ, per germline. This CDR3 spans 15 amino acids. The junction had 4 bases not matched to a gene; V was cut back by 0 bases and J by 5 bases. CDR3 residues: CASSLEREGRETQYF. DNA of the CDR3: TGCGCCAGCAGCTTGGAGCGGGAGGGCCGGGAGACCCAGTACTTC.

The genes are TRBV5-1 and TRBJ2-7; D is perhaps TRBD1 (6 bases). Germline lookup yields CDR1 SGHRS and CDR2 YFSETQ. There are 16 residues in the CDR3. V lost 4 bases to trimming and J lost 3 bases, with 20 bases between them. The CDR3 DNA sequence: TGCGCCAGCAGCGACCCAGGGGCAGAGTCCTACTACGAGCAGTACTTC. Encoded protein: CASSDPGAESYYEQYF. The full variable domain, with the rest looked up from reference TRBV5-1 and TRBJ2-7, is KAGVTQTPRYLIKTRGQQVTLSCSPISGHRSVSWYQQTPGQGLQFLFEYFSETQRNKGNFPGRFSGRQFSNSRSEMNVSTLELGDSALYLCASSDPGAESYYEQYFGPGTRLTVT.

A single count supports this clone. The CDR3: CASSKIRVQPQHF. In nucleotides, the CDR3 is TGTGCCAGCAGCAAGATCAGGGTGCAGCCCCAGCATTTT. This sequence joins TRBV5-8 and TRBJ1-5; tentative D call: TRBD1 (5 bases). Looked up from germline, CDR1 is SGHTS and CDR2 is YDEGEE. V was cut by 4 bases and J by 7 bases, with 12 bases left in between. This CDR3 is 13 amino acids long.

V gene TRBV3-1 (or the pseudogene TRBV3-2) combines with J gene TRBJ2-3, with D uncertain. Trimming shortened V by 0 bases and J by 6 bases, and 19 bases separated the two germline ends. CDR3 length equals 17 residues. Germline V gene data show CDR1 as LGHDT and CDR2 as YNNKEL (reference sequence). The CDR3 DNA sequence: TGTGCCAGCAGCCAAGACATTGGGCAGGCCCCACGGGATACGCAGTATTTT. This translates into CASSQDIGQAPRDTQYF.

In its sample, this clone was seen a few times. The V gene is TRBV4-2, the J gene TRBJ1-1; 7 positions match TRBD1. Germline V gene data show CDR1 as LGHNA and CDR2 as YNFKEQ. J was trimmed by 1 base and V by 9 bases; bases with no gene match: 5. This CDR3 comprises 13 residues. The CDR3 region has the DNA TGTGCCAGTAGACAGGGTGGGAACACTGAAGCTTTCTTT. It codes for CASRQGGNTEAFF.

This chain connects TRBV2 to TRBJ1-3; D unresolved. This CDR3 is built from 15 residues. CDR1 and CDR2 from the germline V gene are SNHLY and FYNNEI. Trimming removed 4 bases at V and 0 bases at J, with 10 bases between. This CDR3 reads CASSVTRSSGNTIYF. Written as DNA, the CDR3 is TGTGCCAGCAGTGTTACCCGCAGCTCTGGAAACACCATATATTTT.

The chain couples TRBV5-1 to TRBJ1-1; D gene ambiguous. V gave up 4 bases and J gave up 6 bases, with 13 bases separating them. CDR1 SGHRS and CDR2 YFSETQ come from the germline V gene. The CDR3 extends over 13 amino acids. The CDR3 nucleotides are TGCGCCAGCAGCCCGGACGGGGTGGCTGAAGCTTTCTTT. As protein: CASSPDGVAEAFF.

J is TRBJ2-7 and V is TRBV6-5; perhaps TRBD1 as D (6 bases). V lost 7 bases, J lost 2 bases, and 12 bases lay in between. CDR1 is MNHEY and CDR2 is SVGAGI in the germline V gene. The length of the CDR3 is 13 residues. As DNA, the CDR3 is TGTGCCAGCACCCCAGGGGTACCCTACGAGCAGTACTTC. This codes for CASTPGVPYEQYF.

The chain joins TRBV5-1 to TRBJ2-2; no clear D gene. Trimming shortened V by 0 bases and J by 5 bases, and 14 bases separated the two germline ends. This CDR3 contains 16 residues. Germline V gene sequence: CDR1 SGHRS, CDR2 YFSETQ. The CDR3 nucleotides read TGCGCCAGCAGCTTGGTGGTCCCCCAGTCGACCGGGGAGCTGTTTTTT. Protein sequence: CASSLVVPQSTGELFF.

The V gene is TRBV3-1 (or the pseudogene TRBV3-2), the J gene TRBJ1-2; the match to TRBD1 covers 7 bases. The ends lost 6 bases at V and 8 bases at J; junction bases unmatched: 6. Germline CDR1 reads LGHDT; CDR2 reads YNNKEL (reference sequence). The CDR3 totals 12 residues. Written as DNA, the CDR3 is TGTGCCAGCAGTGACAGGGCGCGAGGCTACACCTTC. Translation gives CASSDRARGYTF.

As concerns this clone: The junction does not match germline at one end; this may be a read error. Other DNA sequences in the sample encode the same CDR3. This chain joins TRBV4-1 and TRBJ2-3; 10 bases match TRBD2. This CDR3 comprises 18 residues. Looked up from germline, CDR1 is MGHRA and CDR2 is YSYEKL. The CDR3 here is CASSHPRISGGSTDTQYF. In DNA, the CDR3 is TGCGCCAGCAGCCACCCGAGAATTAGCGGGGGGAGCACGGATACGCAGTATTTT.

V is TRBV21-1 and J is TRBJ2-4; TRBD2 is taken as the D call from the table, unchecked against the DNA. TRBV21-1 is noted as a pseudogene. The CDR3 is made up of 16 amino acids. In DNA form, the CDR3 reads TGTGCCAGCCCTAGGCGACTAGCGGGAGAAAAAAACATTCAGTACTTC. Protein sequence: CASPRRLAGEKNIQYF.

The V call is TRBV6-6, the J call TRBJ2-3; 7 positions agree with TRBD2. The CDR3 spans 16 residues. V lost 5 bases to trimming and J lost 5 bases; unmatched junction nucleotides: 13. The germline CDR1 and CDR2 sequences are MNHNY and SVGAGI (reference sequence). In DNA form, the CDR3 reads TGTGCCAGCAGTCCCCCCGCGCGGGGGACTGAAGATACGCAGTATTTT. Translating gives CASSPPARGTEDTQYF.